The rows below give T cell receptor beta chains drawn from one sample of a study of cytomegalovirus exposure and HLA in healthy donors. Here immunoSEQ multiplex PCR was the method, and the copy in TCRdb shows in-frame clones only, minus some. In the table there are 150,000 or so clones, roughly 70% of which are singletons. Sequenced material: PBMCs. Receptors originate from a male donor in good health and CMV-seronegative. The CDR3 runs from the conserved cysteine through the conserved F or W. The order of the fields is clone size, D gene, J gene, V gene, CDR3 protein. The D gene is left open where the match is weak. For some rows the clone size is stated as once, few or many, or as a class when expanded; others skip it.

>NA|NA|NA|TRBV9
CASSVEWAGFNEQYF
>NA|NA|TRBJ2-3|TRBV5-1
CASSPRREDTQYF
>NA|TRBD2|TRBJ2-3|TRBV9
CASSSTSGHTDTQYF
>NA|NA|TRBJ1-1|TRBV2
CASSGSVEAFF
>NA|TRBD1|TRBJ1-2|TRBV6-1
CASTRDRDYGYTF
>NA|TRBD2|TRBJ2-1|TRBV29-1
CSVDYGLGGSYNEQFF
>NA|TRBD2|TRBJ2-7|TRBV28
CASSLPGEGEQYF
>NA|TRBD1|TRBJ1-4|TRBV7-2
CASSLVGAGGALGEKLFF
>NA|NA|TRBJ2-1|TRBV18
CASSPPSGTNNEQFF
>once|NA|TRBJ2-5|TRBV18
CASSVQTAQETQYF
>NA|TRBD1|TRBJ1-2|TRBV28
CASSLDRGNGYGYTF
>NA|TRBD1|TRBJ2-5|TRBV6-6
CASRDREETQYF